The rows below give T cell receptor beta chains drawn from one sample of a study of OX40 agonist ivuxolimab in advanced cancers. Profiled with immunoSEQ multiplex PCR; TCRdb holds only in-frame clones, not every one. The sample contains tens of thousands of clones, 84% of which appear only once. The sample in question was CD4+ or CD8+ T cells sorted from blood, obtained in a trial of the OX40 agonist ivuxolimab. These receptors were taken from an adult with an advanced solid tumor such as melanoma, head and neck, liver or kidney cancer. Both conserved end residues are part of each CDR3. D genes are given only for firm matches. Some rows have no size entry. The others give once, few or many, or a class for an expanded clone.

CDR3 | DNA | J | D | size | V
CAWSVEGVGTDTQYF | TGTGCCTGGAGTGTAGAGGGGGTCGGCACAGATACGCAGTATTTT | TRBJ2-3 | NA | NA | TRBV30
CASSFRSGKPIYNEQFF | TGTGCCAGCAGCTTCCGAAGCGGGAAGCCTATCTACAATGAGCAGTTCTTC | TRBJ2-1 | TRBD2 | NA | TRBV13
CASSLTRQGNTGELFF | TGTGCCAGCAGCTTAACGCGACAGGGGAACACCGGGGAGCTGTTTTTT | TRBJ2-2 | TRBD1 | NA | TRBV7-6
CASSILGGEVYEQYF | TGCGCCAGCAGCATCCTAGGTGGAGAGGTCTACGAGCAGTACTTC | TRBJ2-7 | NA | NA | TRBV5-1
CASSQDRGGDTGELFF | TGCGCCAGCAGCCAAGACAGGGGAGGGGACACCGGGGAGCTGTTTTTT | TRBJ2-2 | NA | NA | TRBV4-3
CASSEGQGAGYSPLHF | TGTGCCAGCAGCGAGGGACAGGGGGCTGGGTATTCACCCCTCCACTTT | TRBJ1-6 | TRBD1 | NA | TRBV5-5
CASSPGQLYGYTF | TGTGCCAGCAGTCCCGGACAATTATATGGCTACACCTTC | TRBJ1-2 | NA | NA | TRBV2
CASSLGGQFGPYNEQFF | TGTGCCAGCAGCTTGGGGGGACAGTTCGGGCCATACAATGAGCAGTTCTTC | TRBJ2-1 | NA | NA | TRBV11-2
CASSFDTSNQPQHF | TGTGCCAGCAGCTTTGACACGAGCAATCAGCCCCAGCATTTT | TRBJ1-5 | NA | NA | TRBV5-5
CASSTLAGGTSEQYF | TGTGCCAGCAGTACTCTAGCGGGAGGGACGTCCGAGCAGTACTTC | TRBJ2-7 | TRBD2 | NA | TRBV28
CALNEKLFF | TGTGCCCTAAATGAAAAACTGTTTTTT | TRBJ1-4 | NA | NA | TRBV6-6
CASSSPTSGGALSEQFF | TGTGCCAGCAGCTCCCCCACTAGCGGGGGGGCCCTAAGTGAGCAGTTCTTC | TRBJ2-1 | TRBD2 | NA | TRBV5-8
CASSEALAGSSTDTQYF | TGCGCCAGCAGTGAGGCCCTAGCGGGATCTAGCACAGATACGCAGTATTTT | TRBJ2-3 | TRBD2 | NA | TRBV10-1
CASSPEPSGRVNEQFF | TGTGCCAGCAGTCCAGAACCTAGCGGGAGGGTGAATGAGCAGTTCTTC | TRBJ2-1 | TRBD2 | NA | TRBV28
CASSIDVGDYNEKLFF | TGTGCCAGCTCCATCGACGTGGGTGACTATAATGAAAAACTGTTTTTT | TRBJ1-4 | NA | NA | TRBV7-9
CASSPADYNEQFF | TGTGCCAGCAGCCCCGCGGACTACAATGAGCAGTTCTTC | TRBJ2-1 | NA | NA | TRBV7-7
CASSPQGTGNTIYF | TGTGCCAGCAGCCCACAGGGTACTGGAAACACCATATATTTT | TRBJ1-3 | NA | NA | TRBV9
CASSPGSQETQYF | TGTGCCAGCAGTCCAGGCTCCCAAGAGACCCAGTACTTC | TRBJ2-5 | NA | NA | TRBV11-2
CASSASPEDRETEAFF | TGTGCCAGCAGCGCATCCCCTGAGGACAGGGAAACTGAAGCTTTCTTT | TRBJ1-1 | TRBD1 | NA | TRBV9
CASGLATSGASYEQYF | TGTGCTAGTGGTTTGGCCACTAGCGGCGCGTCCTACGAGCAGTACTTC | TRBJ2-7 | TRBD2 | NA | TRBV12-5
CASSLRPPTGGAGETQYF | TGTGCCAGCAGCTTAAGACCCCCGACAGGGGGCGCGGGAGAGACCCAGTACTTC | TRBJ2-5 | TRBD1 | NA | TRBV7-8
CASSRQGGDTQYF | TGTGCCAGCAGCCGACAGGGTGGAGATACGCAGTATTTT | TRBJ2-3 | TRBD1 | few | TRBV7-9
CASSQDTMWGRPQHF | TGCGCCAGCAGCCAAGACACAATGTGGGGCCGGCCCCAGCATTTT | TRBJ1-5 | NA | NA | TRBV4-1
CASSLGPMAGGYTF | TGTGCCAGCAGCTTAGGCCCTATGGCGGGGGGCTACACCTTC | TRBJ1-2 | NA | NA | TRBV7-9
CATYSRGSNQPQHF | TGTGCCACCTACTCCCGCGGGAGCAATCAGCCCCAGCATTTT | TRBJ1-5 | NA | few | TRBV6-1
CASSRDLSNQPQHF | TGCGCCAGCAGCCGGGACCTAAGCAATCAGCCCCAGCATTTT | TRBJ1-5 | NA | NA | TRBV4-3
CATSPRSSGASSGELFF | TGTGCCACCAGCCCCCGGAGTAGCGGGGCCTCGAGCGGGGAGCTGTTTTTT | TRBJ2-2 | TRBD2 | NA | TRBV15
CASSLAGGLSNQPQHF | TGTGCCAGCAGCTTGGCGGGGGGGCTATCCAATCAGCCCCAGCATTTT | TRBJ1-5 | NA | NA | TRBV5-6
CASMDRGLSLSGYTF | TGTGCCAGCATGGACAGGGGGCTTTCACTCTCTGGCTACACCTTC | TRBJ1-2 | TRBD1 | NA | TRBV6-5
CASSIGLAGLNEQFF | TGTGCCAGTAGTATCGGCCTAGCGGGGCTCAATGAGCAGTTCTTC | TRBJ2-1 | TRBD2 | NA | TRBV19
CASSWDSSNTGELFF | TGTGCCAGCAGCTGGGACAGCTCGAACACCGGGGAGCTGTTTTTT | TRBJ2-2 | TRBD1 | once | TRBV2
CAWSVAGGLFDEQYF | TGTGCCTGGAGTGTAGCGGGGGGGCTGTTCGACGAGCAGTACTTC | TRBJ2-7 | TRBD2 | NA | TRBV30
CASSPSTGGTEAFF | TGTGCCAGCTCACCCTCGACAGGGGGCACTGAAGCTTTCTTT | TRBJ1-1 | TRBD1 | NA | TRBV18
CASSLVAGGFTEAFF | TGTGCCAGCAGCTTAGTGGCAGGGGGATTCACTGAAGCTTTCTTT | TRBJ1-1 | TRBD1 | NA | TRBV7-2
CASSLEPGAQETQYF | TGTGCCAGCAGCTTGGAACCAGGTGCCCAAGAGACCCAGTACTTC | TRBJ2-5 | NA | NA | TRBV5-4
CASSQGTERNTEAFF | TGCGCCAGCAGCCAGGGGACAGAGAGGAACACTGAAGCTTTCTTT | TRBJ1-1 | TRBD1 | NA | TRBV4-1
CASSEPREAFF | TGTGCCAGCAGTGAACCCAGGGAAGCTTTCTTT | TRBJ1-1 | NA | NA | TRBV6-1
CASSLDARGDLTGELFF | TGTGCCAGCAGCTTGGACGCCCGGGGGGATCTCACCGGGGAGCTGTTTTTT | TRBJ2-2 | TRBD2 | NA | TRBV7-9
CSVGAVPFF | TGCAGCGTTGGGGCGGTACCTTTCTTT | TRBJ1-1 | NA | NA | TRBV29-1
CASSTLTSGTNNGGYTF | TGTGCCAGTAGTACTTTAACATCCGGGACAAATAATGGTGGCTACACCTTC | TRBJ1-2 | NA | NA | TRBV19